Presented here are 18 T cell receptor beta chains from one specimen sequenced in a study of CD4 T cell repertoires in COVID-19 (dated by TCRdb to the early 2020s). Explained via the paper, the time point label denotes: sample from a COVID-19-recovered individual after infection. The receptor library was made with the immunoSEQ multiplex PCR assay. What TCRdb holds here is the immuneACCESS table cut down to in-frame rearrangements. Part of the clones is not present; checked against another copy, under half of the missing clones reflect an unresolved V gene, and the others are unexplained. A total of approximately 75,000 clones appear in this sample, about four fifths of them only once. The top ten constitute about 0.58% of the sample. The source was CD4+ T cells from peripheral blood, collected after recovery from COVID-19. These receptors came from a human donor who had COVID-19.

V is TRBV5-6 and J is TRBJ1-2, with TRBD1 as a possible D gene (5 bases). Germline V CDR1 and CDR2: SGHDT, YYEEEE. The CDR3 has 16 residues. Trimming removed 3 bases at V and 1 base at J, with 16 bases between. The DNA of the CDR3 is TGTGCCAGCAGCTCCCCGGGACGGACGATTAACTATGGCTACACCTTC. It specifies CASSSPGRTINYGYTF. The full variable domain, rest sourced from reference TRBV5-6 and TRBJ1-2, is DAGVTQSPTHLIKTRGQQVTLRCSPKSGHDTVSWYQQALGQGPQFIFQYYEEEERQRGNFPDRFSGHQFPNYSSELNVNALLLGDSALYLCASSSPGRTINYGYTFGSGTRLTVV.

The genes are TRBV7-8 and TRBJ1-1; D call uncertain. Trimming took 0 bases from V and 7 from J, leaving 9 bases between them. This CDR3 has 13 amino acids. Germline CDR1 is SGHVS and CDR2 is FQNEAQ. The CDR3 DNA reads TGTGCCAGCAGCTTAGCGCGCACAGTTGAAGCTTTCTTT. This sequence encodes CASSLARTVEAFF.

The chain joins TRBV28 to TRBJ1-5, with a possible D match to TRBD1 (6 bases). V was shortened by 7 bases and J by 5 bases, with 15 bases between the two germline ends. The CDR3 extends over 14 amino acids. Looked up from germline, CDR1 is MDHEN and CDR2 is SYDVKM. This CDR3 is CASKGGGVYQPQHF. The CDR3 DNA reads TGTGCCAGCAAAGGAGGGGGGGTTTATCAGCCCCAGCATTTT.

The genes are TRBV30 and TRBJ1-1; TRBD1 might be the D (5 bases). Trimming pared 2 bases from V and 1 base from J, leaving 8 bases between. The V gene's germline CDR1 is GTSNPN and CDR2 SVGIG (reference sequence). The CDR3 runs to 13 residues. The CDR3 reads CAWSWGKNTEAFF. CDR3 DNA: TGTGCCTGGAGTTGGGGCAAGAACACTGAAGCTTTCTTT.

The rearrangement joins TRBV12-3 or TRBV12-4 to TRBJ1-1, with 7 bases fitting TRBD1. V dropped 6 bases and J dropped 4; count of bases not matched to a gene: 5. The CDR3 length is 13 residues. CDR3 residues: CASRPTGITEAFF. As DNA, the CDR3 is TGTGCCAGCAGACCGACAGGGATCACTGAAGCTTTCTTT.

This clone showed up just once. V is TRBV28 and J is TRBJ2-1; tentatively, D is TRBD2 (5 bases). CDR3 length equals 16 residues. Germline CDR1 reads MDHEN; CDR2 reads SYDVKM. Trimming removed 4 bases from V and 6 bases from J, with 19 bases in between. The CDR3 region has the DNA TGTGCCAGCAGTTCCGACTTTTCTAGCATGTCCAATGAGCAGTTCTTC. Its protein product is CASSSDFSSMSNEQFF.

The V and J genes are TRBV5-4 and TRBJ1-2, with TRBD1 matching over 8 bases. CDR1 and CDR2 from the germline V gene are SGHNT and YYREEE (reference sequence). V trimming: 3 bases; J trimming: 8 bases; junction bases outside the gene matches: 9. The CDR3 extends over 14 amino acids. The DNA of the CDR3 is TGTGCCAGCAGCTATTTTGTACAGGGGGTAGGCTACACCTTC. As protein: CASSYFVQGVGYTF. Full variable domain (outside the CDR3, taken from reference TRBV5-4 and TRBJ1-2): ETGVTQSPTHLIKTRGQQVTLRCSSQSGHNTVSWYQQALGQGPQFIFQYYREEENGRGNFPPRFSGLQFPNYSSELNVNALELDDSALYLCASSYFVQGVGYTFGSGTRLTVV.

The gene calls are TRBV3-1 (or the pseudogene TRBV3-2) and TRBJ2-2, with TRBD1 matching over 9 bases. Germline V gives CDR1 LGHDT, CDR2 YNNKEL (reference sequence). The CDR3 has 20 residues. The trim removed 8 bases at V and 1 base at J, leaving 20 bases unmatched. The CDR3 is CASYRGRVSGLIGNTGELFF. In DNA, the CDR3 is TGTGCCAGCTACAGGGGGCGGGTGTCGGGACTTATCGGGAACACCGGGGAGCTGTTTTTT.

The rearrangement links TRBV10-3 to TRBJ1-4; D is unclear. Germline CDR1 ENHRY, CDR2 SYGVKD. V was trimmed by 3 bases and J by 8 bases, leaving 4 bases between them. This CDR3 is 11 amino acids long. Written as DNA, the CDR3 is TGTGCCATCAGTGAAGGAGAAAAACTGTTTTTT. Its protein product is CAISEGEKLFF.

The chain combines TRBV3-1 (or the pseudogene TRBV3-2) with TRBJ2-1; TRBD1 agrees at 9 bases. The CDR3 runs to 17 residues. Germline loops: CDR1 LGHDT, CDR2 YNNKEL (reference sequence). Trimming took 0 bases from V and 10 from J; bases not matched to a gene: 13. The CDR3 DNA reads as TGTGCCAGCAGCCAAGATCCCCCTCGGACAGGGGAAGGAGAGCAGTTCTTC. Its protein is CASSQDPPRTGEGEQFF.

The chain joins TRBV5-1 to TRBJ1-4; D gene uncertain. Germline V gives CDR1 SGHRS, CDR2 YFSETQ. V lost 7 bases and J lost 5, with 15 bases in between. This CDR3 region has 14 residues. CDR3 DNA sequence: TGCGCCAGCGCTACGGGATCCCAGAATGAAAAACTGTTTTTT. Encoded protein: CASATGSQNEKLFF.

The chain recombines TRBV6-5 with TRBJ1-5; possible D gene TRBD1, 6 bases. V dropped 7 bases and J dropped 5 bases, with 15 bases sitting between them. Germline values: CDR1 MNHEY, CDR2 SVGAGI. The CDR3 runs to 14 residues. CDR3 sequence reads: CASTRGLGDQPQHF. CDR3 nucleotide sequence: TGTGCCAGCACTAGGGGGTTGGGGGATCAGCCCCAGCATTTT.

The CDR3 coding sequence is TGTGCCAGCAGCCAGGGACAGGTCACTGAAGCTTTCTTT. This gives the protein CASSQGQVTEAFF. The chain has TRBV6-2 or TRBV6-3 and TRBJ1-1; 8 nucleotides line up with TRBD1. The V gene's germline CDR1 is MNHEY and CDR2 SVGEGT. Trimming took 6 bases from V and 4 from J; bases not matched to a gene: 4. CDR3 length: 13 amino acids.

V and J are TRBV7-2 and TRBJ1-3; perhaps TRBD1 as D (5 bases). Germline CDR1 SGHTA, CDR2 FQGNSA. The CDR3 has 12 residues. V lost 5 bases, J lost 6 bases, and 8 bases lay in between. CDR3 in amino acids: CASSPQENTIYF. In DNA form, the CDR3 reads TGTGCCAGCAGCCCACAGGAAAACACCATATATTTT.

The rearrangement links TRBV6-5 to TRBJ2-7; 10 bases fit TRBD1. Per germline, CDR1 MNHEY and CDR2 SVGAGI. The CDR3 sequence is 14 residues long. Trimming took 8 bases from V and 5 from J; bases not matched to a gene: 9. CDR3 nucleotides: TGTGCCAGCCGAGGGGGACAGGGGAAACACGAGCAGTACTTC. Encoded protein: CASRGGQGKHEQYF.

The chain couples TRBV28 to TRBJ1-5; 7 nucleotides agree with TRBD1. Losses at the gene ends were 6 bases for V and 7 bases for J; bases not matched to a gene: 6. Germline lookup yields CDR1 MDHEN and CDR2 SYDVKM. The CDR3 consists of 13 residues. DNA of the CDR3: TGTGCCAGCAGGACAGGGAATAGCCAGCCCCAGCATTTT. This translates into CASRTGNSQPQHF.

V is TRBV5-8 and J is TRBJ1-4; unclear D gene. This CDR3 has 14 amino acids. The germline V gene encodes CDR1 SGHTS and CDR2 YDEGEE. The ends were cut back, 4 bases at V and 8 bases at J, with 15 bases in the middle. CDR3 sequence: CASSKGLGPEKLFF. The CDR3 DNA reads as TGTGCCAGCAGCAAGGGCCTAGGGCCCGAAAAACTGTTTTTT.

This chain joins TRBV6-1 and TRBJ1-5, with 7 bases lining up with TRBD1. The germline gives CDR1 MNHNS, CDR2 SASEGT. This CDR3 has 15 residues. V shed 0 bases and J 2 bases; nucleotides not matched to a gene: 1. The CDR3 DNA is TGTGCCAGCAGTGAAGCGCAGGGGGGCAATCAGCCCCAGCATTTT. Amino acids: CASSEAQGGNQPQHF.